A selection of T cell receptor beta chains follows, all from one sample in a study of blood T cells in healthy people across ages. Each CDR3 protein gets one entry after TCRdb re-called the 5' RACE reads with MiXCR. The data show hundreds of thousands of distinct CDR3 sequences, with about 62% seen just once and 20% to 25% held by the top ten. The sequenced sample was blood. The receptors were sampled from a man aged 25-45 years in good health. The CDR3 runs from the conserved cysteine through the conserved F or W. D genes are given only for firm matches. Rows give clone size only sometimes, using once, few, many, or a class for an expanded clone.

j_gene,d_gene,abundance,v_gene,CDR3nt,CDR3aa
TRBJ1-1,NA,NA,TRBV29-1,TGCAGCGTCCCGACGGGGAACACTGAAGCTTTCTTT,CSVPTGNTEAFF
TRBJ2-6,TRBD1,NA,TRBV5-1,TGCGCCAGCAGCGCCCCTTACAGGGGCCTAAGCTCTGGGGCCAACGTCCTGACTTTC,CASSAPYRGLSSGANVLTF
TRBJ2-1,TRBD2,NA,TRBV29-1,TGCAGCGCACAAGGGACTAGCGGGAGGAACAATGAGCAGTTCTTC,CSAQGTSGRNNEQFF
TRBJ2-1,NA,NA,TRBV20-1,TGCAGTGCTAGAGGGGGGCCCCATGAGCAGTTCTTC,CSARGGPHEQFF
TRBJ2-1,NA,few,TRBV20-1,TGCAGTGCCAGGAGGTATTGGCAAGAGCAGTTCTTC,CSARRYWQEQFF
TRBJ2-7,NA,once,TRBV7-8,TGTGCCAGCAGCTTAGCGGTGGGGTTAGATACCTACGAGCAGTACTTC,CASSLAVGLDTYEQYF
TRBJ2-1,NA,NA,TRBV2,TGTGCCAGCAGTGAAGCGGGAACTATCTTTTATGAGCAGTTCTTC,CASSEAGTIFYEQFF
TRBJ1-1,NA,NA,TRBV20-1,TGCAGTGCTAGTTCGGGGCCCGGGAGGAACACTGAAGCTTTCTTT,CSASSGPGRNTEAFF
TRBJ2-1,NA,NA,TRBV4-1,TGCGCCAGCAGCCAAGACCTGGGAAGGTACGAGCAGTTCTTC,CASSQDLGRYEQFF
TRBJ2-7,TRBD2,few,TRBV20-1,TGCAGTGCTAGAACTAGCGGCTACGAGCAGTACTTC,CSARTSGYEQYF
TRBJ2-1,NA,NA,TRBV6-2/TRBV6-3,TGTGCCAGCAGTTTATCTTTAAGGCATGAGCAGTTCTTC,CASSLSLRHEQFF
TRBJ2-5,NA,NA,TRBV3-1,TGTGCCAGCAGCCGGGGGACTGCAGGGTTTGAGACCCAGTACTTC,CASSRGTAGFETQYF
TRBJ1-2,NA,NA,TRBV4-1,TGCGCCAGCAGCCCGACGGAGTCTAACTATGGCTACACCTTC,CASSPTESNYGYTF
TRBJ1-1,NA,once,TRBV12-3/TRBV12-4,TGTGCCAGCAGTTTGATTCTCGCCAGCTCTGAGTGGAACACTGAAGCTTTCTTT,CASSLILASSEWNTEAFF
TRBJ1-1,NA,many,TRBV5-1,TGCGCCAGCAGCTTGGTCACGAACACTGAAGCTTTCTTT,CASSLVTNTEAFF
TRBJ2-7,NA,NA,TRBV29-1,TGCAGCGTAGCCGGGGACTTCTACGAGCAGTACTTC,CSVAGDFYEQYF
TRBJ1-4,NA,NA,TRBV11-3,TGTGCCAGCAGCTCAGGCCGCCGCCAGGCGATTAATGAAAAACTGTTTTTT,CASSSGRRQAINEKLFF
TRBJ2-5,TRBD2,NA,TRBV6-2/TRBV6-3,TGTGCCAGCAGTTCCTTGAGACTAGCGGGAGGAGAGACCCAGTACTTC,CASSSLRLAGGETQYF
TRBJ1-4,TRBD1,few,TRBV4-2,TGTGCCAGCAGCTACGCGGGACAGGCGGGAGAAGGTGAAAAACTGTTTTTT,CASSYAGQAGEGEKLFF
TRBJ2-5,NA,NA,TRBV7-7,TGTACCAGCAGCTTAGCAAACCCCGCGGCTAGCCCCCAAGAGACCCAGTACTTC,CTSSLANPAASPQETQYF
TRBJ2-7,NA,NA,TRBV28,TGTGCCAGCAGTTTGGAGGGCTATAGCTTGCGGGGAGACTACGAGCAGTACTTC,CASSLEGYSLRGDYEQYF
TRBJ1-1,NA,NA,TRBV10-3,TGTGCCTCAACGATTGACGGGAACACTGAAGCTTTCTTT,CASTIDGNTEAFF
TRBJ2-1,NA,NA,TRBV7-8,TGTGCCAGCAGCTTATCAGCCGCGGCCAACAACAATGAGCAGTTCTTC,CASSLSAAANNNEQFF
TRBJ2-7,NA,NA,TRBV6-2/TRBV6-3,TGTGCCAGCAACGACCAGTTAATAGGCGACGAGCAGTACTTC,CASNDQLIGDEQYF
TRBJ2-5,TRBD2,NA,TRBV5-1,TGCGCCAGCAGCTTGGCCTTGAAGCGGGAAAGCGAAGAGACCCAGTACTTC,CASSLALKRESEETQYF
TRBJ2-1,TRBD2,NA,TRBV28,TGTGCCAGCAGGCGGACTAGCGGGATTAGCTCCTACAATGAGCAGTTCTTC,CASRRTSGISSYNEQFF
TRBJ2-7,NA,NA,TRBV24-1,TGTGCCACCAGTGATTTGACAGGGTTCGGGCAGTACTTC,CATSDLTGFGQYF
TRBJ2-7,TRBD1,few,TRBV12-3/TRBV12-4,TGTGCCAGCACCGAGGGACAGGGAAGGGAGATCTACGAGCAGTACTTC,CASTEGQGREIYEQYF
TRBJ1-2,NA,NA,TRBV7-2,TGTGCCAGCAGCTTACAACCCTCCGGGGAGTATGGCTACACCTTC,CASSLQPSGEYGYTF
TRBJ2-5,NA,few,TRBV28,TGTGCCAGCAGTTTGGCTAGCATAGCTGAGACCCAGTACTTC,CASSLASIAETQYF
TRBJ1-1,TRBD1,once,TRBV27,TGTGCCAGCAGTATAGGGACAGGGGTTAACACTGAAGCTTTCTTT,CASSIGTGVNTEAFF
TRBJ2-7,NA,few,TRBV7-9,TGTGCCAGCAGCTACCCCGCGGCTGGAACCTACGAGCAGTACTTC,CASSYPAAGTYEQYF
TRBJ1-1,NA,NA,TRBV12-3/TRBV12-4,TGTGCCAGCAGTTTATGGGGAGGGGACACTGAAGCTTTCTTT,CASSLWGGDTEAFF
TRBJ2-7,TRBD1,few,TRBV7-2,TGTGCCAGCAGCTATAGACAGGGACCCTACGAGCAGTACTTC,CASSYRQGPYEQYF
TRBJ2-7,NA,NA,TRBV7-2,TGTGCCAGCAGCCCCCGGAGATCCCCCTACGAGCAGTACTTC,CASSPRRSPYEQYF
TRBJ2-7,NA,NA,TRBV18,TGTGCCAGCTCACCAGGAACATTTAACTACGAGCAGTACTTC,CASSPGTFNYEQYF
TRBJ2-7,TRBD1,NA,TRBV5-1,TGCGCCAGCGGCACTCGGACAGGGGCGATGGGGGAGCAGTACTTC,CASGTRTGAMGEQYF
TRBJ1-6,NA,NA,TRBV7-2,TGTGCCAGCAGCTTAATGCCCGGGTCCAATTCACCCCTCCACTTT,CASSLMPGSNSPLHF
TRBJ1-2,NA,NA,TRBV3-1,TGTGCCAGCAGCCAAGAGGGTCGGAAGAATGGCTACACCTTC,CASSQEGRKNGYTF
TRBJ1-2,NA,NA,TRBV29-1,TGCAGCGCCTCGGACAGCCCGAGGGGTGGCTACACCTTC,CSASDSPRGGYTF
TRBJ2-7,TRBD2,few,TRBV29-1,TGCAGCGTTCGGCGGGAGCCCTACGAGCAGTACTTC,CSVRREPYEQYF
TRBJ2-4,TRBD2,NA,TRBV20-1,TGCAGTACGGCGGGACTAGCGGTTAGAGCCAAAAACATTCAGTACTTC,CSTAGLAVRAKNIQYF
TRBJ1-1,NA,NA,TRBV20-1,TGCAGTGCACCTCCGCCAGGAACTGAAGCTTTCTTT,CSAPPPGTEAFF
TRBJ2-7,TRBD1,once,TRBV20-1,TGCAGTGCTAGATCGGACAGGGCGACGTACGAGCAGTACTTC,CSARSDRATYEQYF